The T cell receptor (beta chain) described here comes from a study of T cell repertoires in cytomegalovirus infection (dated by TCRdb to between 2018 and 2021). General notes on the study: The peptide stimulations were aimed at well-studied HLA-B-restricted epitopes as well as recently identified HLA-C-restricted CMV epitopes, whose presentation resists viral immunomodulation. Donor HLA type was relevant to the analysis, because carriage of CMV infection together with the matching HLA type was indicated by public TCR beta signatures. Beyond this particular receptor, the publication reports: In both this cohort and an independent roughly 350-donor cohort, the cumulative frequency of public TCR beta family members distinguished carriers of CMV infection plus the relevant HLA type. In the ex vivo response, HLA-C-restricted CMV-specific TCR beta clonotypes were dominant, and in two of eight donors the single most frequent clonotype came from this HLA-C-restricted group.

Sequencer: Illumina HiSeq 1500. TCRdb reprocessing: public reads trimmed at Q25 with fastp, clones called with MiXCR, in-frame beta chains kept. Each CDR3 protein gets just one entry, which takes the most common genes and DNA from the rows behind it. The sample table contains more than 250,000 distinct CDR3 sequences; only one count was recorded for just under 25% of them. 13% of the sample comes from the top ten. Clipping removes 0 bases from V and 9 bases from J, with 12 as the unmatched junction base count. According to the germline V gene (reference sequence), CDR1 reads DFQATT and CDR2 reads SNEGSKA. Its CDR3 holds 16 amino acids, cysteine through phenylalanine. Only the CDR3 region is kept as DNA, spanning 48 bases read in frame from base 1. As for this clonotype: Its antigen specificity is not known. Base qualities are missing; no much larger clone stands one base away.

Explained via the paper, the treatment or condition label denotes: in vitro stimulation with specific CMV peptide epitopes to enrich CMV-specific T cells. This receptor was taken from a human donor in good health (CMV status not recorded). Some clones in this sample may be carry-over from other donors' samples. The chain is encoded by TRBV20-1 joined to TRBJ2-3; the central 10 bases match TRBD2. The sequences come from cultured PBMCs, collected from culture after CMV antigen stimulation. The CDR3 reads CSARDTASGGMLTQYF. The sequenced DNA: TGCAGTGCTAGAGATACCGCTAGCGGGGGAATGTTGACGCAGTATTTT.